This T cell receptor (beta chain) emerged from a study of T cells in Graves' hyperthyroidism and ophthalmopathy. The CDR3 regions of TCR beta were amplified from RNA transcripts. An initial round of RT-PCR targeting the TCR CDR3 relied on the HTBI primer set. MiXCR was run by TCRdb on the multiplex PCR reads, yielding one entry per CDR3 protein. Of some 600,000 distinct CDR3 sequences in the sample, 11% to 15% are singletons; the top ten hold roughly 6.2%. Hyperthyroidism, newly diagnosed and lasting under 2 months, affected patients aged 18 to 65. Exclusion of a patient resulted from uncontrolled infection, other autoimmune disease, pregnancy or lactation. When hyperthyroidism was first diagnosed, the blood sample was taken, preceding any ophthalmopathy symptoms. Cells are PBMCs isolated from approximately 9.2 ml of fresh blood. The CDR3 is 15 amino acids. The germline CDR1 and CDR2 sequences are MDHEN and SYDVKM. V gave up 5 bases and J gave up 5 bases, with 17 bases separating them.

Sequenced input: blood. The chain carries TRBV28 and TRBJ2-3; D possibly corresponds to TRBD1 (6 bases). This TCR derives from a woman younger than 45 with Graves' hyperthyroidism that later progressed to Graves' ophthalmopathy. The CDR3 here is CASSPPHGTQDTQYF. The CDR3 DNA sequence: TGTGCCAGCAGTCCCCCACACGGGACACAAGATACGCAGTATTTT. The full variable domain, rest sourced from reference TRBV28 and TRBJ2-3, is DVKVTQSSRYLVKRTGEKVFLECVQDMDHENMFWYRQDPGLGLRLIYFSYDVKMKEKGDIPEGYSVSREKKERFSLILESASTNQTSMYLCASSPPHGTQDTQYFGPGTRLTVL.